Below are 30 T cell receptor beta chains sequenced from a single sample in a study of cytomegalovirus exposure and HLA in healthy donors. It was with 60 Vbeta and 13 Jbeta primers that the PCR ran. TCRdb's table, derived via immunoSEQ multiplex PCR, lists solely in-frame clones and lacks some. The sample has 150,000 to 200,000 clones, around nine tenths seen once. The specimen was PBMCs. The receptor source for this set is a woman in her late teens or twenties in good health and CMV-seronegative.

V usage is TRBV15 and J usage is TRBJ2-7; D is perhaps TRBD1 (6 bases). The germline V gene encodes CDR1 LNHNV and CDR2 YYDKDF (reference sequence). Trimming left V 1 base short and J 1 base short, with 11 bases between. The CDR3 spans 15 residues. The CDR3 nucleotides are TGTGCCACCAGCAGAGGGGCAGGGGAATCCTACGAGCAGTACTTC. Translation gives CATSRGAGESYEQYF.

The chain uses TRBV19 and TRBJ2-4, with a tentative D call TRBD2 (5 bases). CDR1 is LNHDA, CDR2 SQIVND, per germline (reference sequence). CDR3 length: 14 amino acids. V was clipped by 7 bases and J by 7 bases, with 17 bases between them. As DNA, the CDR3 is TGTGCCAGTAAAATCACGCGGGTGGAGAACATTCAGTACTTC. It yields the protein CASKITRVENIQYF.

The chain has TRBV6-1 and TRBJ2-1; the D gene is possibly TRBD1 (5 bases). Germline V gene sequence: CDR1 MNHNS, CDR2 SASEGT. V lost 7 bases to trimming and J lost 3 bases, with 10 bases between them. This CDR3 region has 13 residues. The chain's CDR3 is CASKGAGYNEQFF. CDR3 nucleotides: TGTGCCAGCAAAGGGGCCGGCTACAATGAGCAGTTCTTC.

This sequence joins TRBV30 and TRBJ1-1; possibly TRBD1 for D (6 bases). Germline V CDR1 and CDR2: GTSNPN, SVGIG (reference sequence). CDR3 size: 14 residues. CDR3 protein: CVRGGLQPNTEAFF. CDR3 nucleotide sequence: TGTGTCCGAGGGGGATTACAACCGAACACTGAAGCTTTCTTT.

This clone was seen a single time. An end of the junction differs from the germline gene, which may be a read error. This sequence joins TRBV27 and TRBJ1-6; D unresolved. The CDR3 is 14 residues long. Looked up from germline, CDR1 is MNHEY and CDR2 is SMNVEV (reference sequence). The CDR3 sequence: CASSSRTYNSPPHF. Here the CDR3 DNA reads TGTGCCAGCAGTTCACGAACCTATAATTCACCCCCCCACTTT.

The rearrangement joins TRBV28 to TRBJ1-6, with D perhaps TRBD1 (5 bases). Trimming pared 4 bases from V and 7 bases from J, leaving 11 bases between. The CDR3 covers 14 residues. CDR1 MDHEN and CDR2 SYDVKM come from the germline V gene. CDR3 nucleotide sequence: TGTGCCAGCAGTTCAGGGCAAAGGAATTCACCCCTCCACTTT. Protein product: CASSSGQRNSPLHF.

In this sample, this clone turned up a few times. This sequence joins TRBV19 and TRBJ2-1; 9 bases line up with TRBD2. Germline V gene lookup returns CDR1 LNHDA and CDR2 SQIVND (reference sequence). The CDR3 has 16 residues. V trimming: 5 bases; J trimming: 1 base; junction bases outside the gene matches: 6. The chain's CDR3 is CASSPFSGGSYNEQFF. In DNA, the CDR3 is TGTGCCAGTAGTCCCTTTAGCGGGGGATCCTACAATGAGCAGTTCTTC. The full variable domain, rest sourced from reference TRBV19 and TRBJ2-1, is DGGITQSPKYLFRKEGQNVTLSCEQNLNHDAMYWYRQDPGQGLRLIYYSQIVNDFQKGDIAEGYSVSREKKESFPLTVTSAQKNPTAFYLCASSPFSGGSYNEQFFGPGTRLTVL.

The chain is built from TRBV28 and TRBJ1-6; D is uncertain. Germline CDR1 MDHEN, CDR2 SYDVKM. V was clipped by 5 bases and J by 5 bases, with 13 bases between them. The CDR3 is 15 amino acids. The CDR3 DNA sequence: TGTGCCAGCAGTGCGGTGCAGCGAAATAATTCACCCCTCCACTTT. Amino acid sequence: CASSAVQRNNSPLHF.

This clone was seen just once. This chain joins TRBV7-2 and TRBJ2-1, with TRBD2 identical over 11 bases. V trimming: 2 bases; J trimming: 0 bases; junction bases outside the gene matches: 6. The CDR3 consists of 18 residues. Germline V lookup: CDR1 SGHTA, CDR2 FQGNSA. CDR3 residues: CASSLPSSGGPSYNEQFF. In DNA form, the CDR3 reads TGTGCCAGCAGCTTACCCTCTAGCGGGGGGCCCTCCTACAATGAGCAGTTCTTC.

This clone was recorded only once. The chain couples TRBV2 to TRBJ2-1; D ambiguous. CDR1 is SNHLY and CDR2 is FYNNEI in the germline V gene. V was cut by 3 bases and J by 6 bases, with 12 bases left in between. CDR3 length equals 14 residues. The CDR3 nucleotides read TGTGCCAGCAGTGACTCTTGGCAGGTCAATGAGCAGTTCTTC. Translation gives CASSDSWQVNEQFF. The full variable domain, with the rest looked up from reference TRBV2 and TRBJ2-1, is EPEVTQTPSHQVTQMGQEVILRCVPISNHLYFYWYRQILGQKVEFLVSFYNNEISEKSEIFDDQFSVERPDGSNFTLKIRSTKLEDSAMYFCASSDSWQVNEQFFGPGTRLTVL.

V gene TRBV5-4 combines with J gene TRBJ2-1, with D unclear. The CDR3 runs 13 residues. Between the trimmed V and J ends, which lost 4 bases and 7 bases, there was a span of 12 bases. Looked up from germline, CDR1 is SGHNT and CDR2 is YYREEE (reference sequence). CDR3 sequence (DNA): TGTGCCAGCAGCAGTTGGAGTAGGAATGAGCAGTTCTTC. It specifies CASSSWSRNEQFF.

Here the CDR3 reads CASSSAGTSGYEQYF. The CDR3 DNA is TGTGCCAGCAGCTCCGCCGGGACTAGCGGCTACGAGCAGTACTTC. This chain connects TRBV7-9 to TRBJ2-7; 11 bases agree with TRBD2. The CDR3 contains 15 residues. CDR1 is SEHNR and CDR2 is FQNEAQ in the germline V gene (reference sequence). V was pared by 4 bases and J by 3 bases, with 5 bases of the junction left unmatched.

The V gene is TRBV25-1, the J gene TRBJ1-1; tentatively, D is TRBD1 (6 bases). Germline loops: CDR1 MGHDK, CDR2 SYGVNS. Trimming pared 7 bases from V and 5 bases from J, leaving 14 bases between. CDR3 length: 13 amino acids. The CDR3 coding sequence is TGTGCCAGCACCGAGGGGGGGCGAACTGAAGCTTTCTTT. It codes for CASTEGGRTEAFF.

The CDR3, as DNA: TGTGCCAGCAGCTTTGGACAGGGGGGGCAAGAGACCCAGTACTTC. It is translated as CASSFGQGGQETQYF. This chain joins TRBV7-2 and TRBJ2-5, with 10 positions matching TRBD1. V shed 3 bases and J 2 bases; nucleotides not matched to a gene: 3. Germline V gene lookup returns CDR1 SGHTA and CDR2 FQGNSA. This CDR3 has 15 amino acids.

The genes are TRBV18 and TRBJ2-1; TRBD1 matches 10 bases. The CDR3 covers 15 residues. CDR1 and CDR2 from the germline V gene are KGHSH and LQKENI. V dropped 3 bases and J dropped 7; count of bases not matched to a gene: 6. The CDR3 loop reads CASSPTGGARNEQFF. For the CDR3, the DNA is TGTGCCAGCTCACCGACAGGGGGCGCTAGGAATGAGCAGTTCTTC.

The gene calls are TRBV12-5 and TRBJ1-1, with no clear D. CDR3 length equals 9 residues. Trimming stripped 6 bases from V and 11 bases from J, with 7 bases between. CDR1 and CDR2 from the germline V gene are LGHNT and FRNRAP. DNA for the CDR3: TGTGCTAGTGGCCCCGTCGCTTTCTTT. Translating gives CASGPVAFF.

The chain carries TRBV2 and TRBJ1-2; D is ambiguous. The CDR3 runs to 13 residues. CDR1 is SNHLY and CDR2 is FYNNEI in the germline V gene. The V end lost 9 bases, the J end lost 9 bases, and 20 bases lay between the germline ends. The CDR3 region has the DNA TGTGCCAGTACGAGTGAGGGTTCGTCTAGCTACACCTTC. It codes for CASTSEGSSSYTF.

This chain connects TRBV9 to TRBJ2-1; 7 positions agree with TRBD2. J gave up 7 bases and V 4 bases, and 8 bases lay outside the gene matches. Germline V gene data show CDR1 as SGDLS and CDR2 as YYNGEE. The CDR3 loop spans 14 amino acids. In DNA form, the CDR3 reads TGTGCCAGCAGCCCCCACGCGGGAGAGAATGAGCAGTTCTTC. Translation gives CASSPHAGENEQFF.

This chain joins TRBV5-1 and TRBJ2-3, with 9 bases aligning to TRBD2. Trimming took 2 bases from V and 4 from J; bases not matched to a gene: 2. The CDR3 length is 14 residues. The germline V gene has CDR1 SGHRS and CDR2 YFSETQ. CDR3 region: CASSFSGSADTQYF. The CDR3 bases are TGCGCCAGCAGCTTTAGCGGGAGTGCAGATACGCAGTATTTT.

The chain combines TRBV5-4 with TRBJ2-3, with TRBD2 as a possible D gene (5 bases). This CDR3 contains 14 residues. The V gene lost 4 bases and the J gene lost 0 bases, with 9 bases spanning the gap. Germline CDR1 SGHNT, CDR2 YYREEE (reference sequence). CDR3 sequence reads: CASSTRTSTDTQYF. In DNA, the CDR3 is TGTGCCAGCAGCACCCGGACTAGCACAGATACGCAGTATTTT.

The rearrangement joins TRBV10-3 to TRBJ2-1, with D possibly TRBD2 on 5 matching bases. CDR1 and CDR2 from the germline V gene are ENHRY and SYGVKD. V was cut by 0 bases and J by 4 bases, with 16 bases left in between. The CDR3 spans 17 residues. CDR3 region: CAISESTQGLGYNEQFF. CDR3 DNA sequence: TGTGCCATCAGTGAGTCGACTCAAGGACTGGGTTACAATGAGCAGTTCTTC.

The J gene is TRBJ1-1, the V gene TRBV10-1; 9 nucleotides line up with TRBD1. The CDR3 runs 15 residues. Germline trimming cut 2 bases from V and 3 bases from J; bases unmatched to any gene: 4. The germline V gene encodes CDR1 WNHNN and CDR2 SYGVQD (reference sequence). The CDR3 sequence: CASSERGQGDTEAFF. The CDR3 coding sequence is TGCGCCAGCAGTGAGAGGGGACAGGGCGACACTGAAGCTTTCTTT.

The chain employs TRBV5-1 and TRBJ2-6; 9 bases align to TRBD1. The CDR3 totals 16 residues. Germline assignment: CDR1 SGHRS and CDR2 YFSETQ. J lost 1 base, V lost 3 bases, and 2 bases had no gene match. CDR3 DNA: TGCGCCAGCAGCTCCGGGACAGGGTCTGGGGCCAACGTCCTGACTTTC. Translation gives CASSSGTGSGANVLTF.

The chain couples TRBV6-1 to TRBJ1-1; a possible D gene is TRBD1 (5 bases). With 7 bases removed from V and 6 bases from J, the gap between germline ends came to 15 bases. This CDR3 region has 13 residues. CDR1 and CDR2 from the germline V gene are MNHNS and SASEGT. CDR3 sequence: CASTFVTGAEAFF. The CDR3, as DNA: TGTGCCAGCACTTTTGTAACGGGGGCTGAAGCTTTCTTT.

The chain combines TRBV10-3 with TRBJ2-6; perhaps TRBD2 as D (5 bases). Trimming stripped 6 bases from V and 2 bases from J, with 11 bases between. CDR3 length: 15 residues. Germline-derived CDR1 and CDR2 are ENHRY and SYGVKD. Written as DNA, the CDR3 is TGTGCCATCAGGAAGGACTCGGCTGGGGCCAACGTCCTGACTTTC. Protein: CAIRKDSAGANVLTF.

The genes are TRBV5-8 and TRBJ1-1, with 7 positions matching TRBD1. Germline V gene sequence: CDR1 SGHTS, CDR2 YDEGEE. The CDR3 has 15 residues. Germline trimming cut 0 bases from V and 6 bases from J; bases unmatched to any gene: 8. The DNA for the CDR3 is TGTGCCAGCAGCTTGGGCCGGGGCGGGACAGCTGAAGCTTTCTTT. Encoded protein: CASSLGRGGTAEAFF.

The chain combines TRBV19 with TRBJ1-1; D possibly corresponds to TRBD1 (5 bases). The CDR3 has 15 residues. Germline V gene sequence: CDR1 LNHDA, CDR2 SQIVND (reference sequence). The V end lost 0 bases, the J end lost 3 bases, and 11 bases lay between the germline ends. Written as DNA, the CDR3 is TGTGCCAGTAGTATAGATGACAGTCAATACACTGAAGCTTTCTTT. Its translation: CASSIDDSQYTEAFF.

The rearrangement joins TRBV6-1 to TRBJ2-2; 7 nucleotides line up with TRBD1. The CDR3 is 15 residues long. The V segment lost 4 bases and the J segment 5 bases; nucleotides outside the gene matches: 7. Germline CDR1 reads MNHNS; CDR2 reads SASEGT. Here the CDR3 reads CASSASRQGTGELFF. The CDR3 DNA follows: TGTGCCAGCAGTGCCAGTCGACAGGGTACCGGGGAGCTGTTTTTT.

The CDR3 spells CSAQDRYEQYF. CDR3 nucleotides: TGCAGTGCTCAGGACAGGTACGAGCAGTACTTC. This chain joins TRBV20-1 and TRBJ2-7, with 7 positions matching TRBD1. The CDR3 consists of 11 residues. V gave up 5 bases and J gave up 4 bases; unmatched junction bases: 2. Germline V gene data show CDR1 as DFQATT and CDR2 as SNEGSKA (reference sequence).

The chain links TRBV19 to TRBJ2-7; D might be TRBD2 (6 bases). Trimming removed 1 base from V and 6 bases from J, with 13 bases in between. Germline V CDR1 and CDR2: LNHDA, SQIVND (reference sequence). This CDR3 is 14 amino acids long. The CDR3 region is CASSIGGVLAEQYF. Written as DNA, the CDR3 is TGTGCCAGTAGTATAGGCGGGGTACTCGCCGAGCAGTACTTC.